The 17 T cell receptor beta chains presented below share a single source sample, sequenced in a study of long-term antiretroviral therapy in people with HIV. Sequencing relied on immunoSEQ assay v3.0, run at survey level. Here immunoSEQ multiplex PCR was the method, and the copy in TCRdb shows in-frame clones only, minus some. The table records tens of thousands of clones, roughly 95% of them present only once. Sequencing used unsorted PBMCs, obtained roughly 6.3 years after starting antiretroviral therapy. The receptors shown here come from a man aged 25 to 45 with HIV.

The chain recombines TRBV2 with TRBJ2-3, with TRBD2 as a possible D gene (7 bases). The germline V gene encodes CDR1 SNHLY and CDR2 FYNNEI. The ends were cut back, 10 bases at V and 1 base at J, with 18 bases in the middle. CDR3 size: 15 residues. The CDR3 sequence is CANTEGGGRTDTQYF. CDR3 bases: TGTGCCAACACGGAGGGGGGGGGTCGCACAGATACGCAGTATTTT.

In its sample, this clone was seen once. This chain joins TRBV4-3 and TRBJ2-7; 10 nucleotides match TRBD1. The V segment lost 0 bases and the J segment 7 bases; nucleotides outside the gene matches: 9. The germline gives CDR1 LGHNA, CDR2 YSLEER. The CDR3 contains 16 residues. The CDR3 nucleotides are TGCGCCAGCAGCCAAGATAGGGGGACAGGGGACCTGGAGCAGTACTTC. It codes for CASSQDRGTGDLEQYF.

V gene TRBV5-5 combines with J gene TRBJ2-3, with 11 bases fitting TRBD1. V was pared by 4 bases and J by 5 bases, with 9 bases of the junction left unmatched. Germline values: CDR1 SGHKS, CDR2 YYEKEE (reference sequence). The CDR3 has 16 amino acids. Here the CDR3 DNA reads TGTGCCAGCAGCGGAGGGACAGGGGGTAGGGGAGATACGCAGTATTTT. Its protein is CASSGGTGGRGDTQYF.

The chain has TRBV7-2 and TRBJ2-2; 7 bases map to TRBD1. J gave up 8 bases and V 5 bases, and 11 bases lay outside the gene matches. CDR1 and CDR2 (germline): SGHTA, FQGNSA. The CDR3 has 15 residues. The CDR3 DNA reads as TGTGCCAGCAGCCCCATAACAGGGGTAACAGGGGAGCTGTTTTTT. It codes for CASSPITGVTGELFF. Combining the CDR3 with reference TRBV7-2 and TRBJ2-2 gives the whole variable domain GAGVSQSPSNKVTEKGKDVELRCDPISGHTALYWYRQSLGQGLEFLIYFQGNSAPDKSGLPSDRFSAERTGGSVSTLTIQRTQQEDSAVYLCASSPITGVTGELFFGEGSRLTVL.

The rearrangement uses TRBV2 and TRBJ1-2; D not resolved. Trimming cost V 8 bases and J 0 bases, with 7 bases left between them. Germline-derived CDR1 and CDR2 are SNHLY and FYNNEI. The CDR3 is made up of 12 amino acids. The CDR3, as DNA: TGTGCCAGCTCTACAGCTAACTATGGCTACACCTTC. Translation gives CASSTANYGYTF.

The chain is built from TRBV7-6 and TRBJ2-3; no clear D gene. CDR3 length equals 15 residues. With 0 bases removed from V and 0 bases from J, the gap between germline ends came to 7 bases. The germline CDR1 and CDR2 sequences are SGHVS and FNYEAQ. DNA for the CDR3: TGTGCCAGCAGCTTAGCTCCAAGTAGCACAGATACGCAGTATTTT. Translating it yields CASSLAPSSTDTQYF.

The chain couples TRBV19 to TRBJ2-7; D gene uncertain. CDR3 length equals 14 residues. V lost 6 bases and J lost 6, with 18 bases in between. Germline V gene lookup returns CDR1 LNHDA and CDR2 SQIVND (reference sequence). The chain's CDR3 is CASSPAAERPEQYF. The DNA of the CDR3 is TGTGCCAGTAGCCCCGCAGCAGAGCGACCCGAGCAGTACTTC.

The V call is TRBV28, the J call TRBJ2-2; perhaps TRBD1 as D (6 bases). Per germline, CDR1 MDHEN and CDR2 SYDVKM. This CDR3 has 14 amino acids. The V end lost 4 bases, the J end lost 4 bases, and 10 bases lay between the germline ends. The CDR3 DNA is TGTGCCAGCAGTTCCCTAGGGGGCACCGGGGAGCTGTTTTTT. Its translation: CASSSLGGTGELFF.

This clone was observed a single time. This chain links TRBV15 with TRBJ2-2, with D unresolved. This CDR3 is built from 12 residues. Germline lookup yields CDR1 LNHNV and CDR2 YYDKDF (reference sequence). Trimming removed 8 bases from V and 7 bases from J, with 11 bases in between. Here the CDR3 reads CATYLRNGELFF. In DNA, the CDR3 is TGTGCCACCTACCTCCGCAACGGGGAGCTGTTTTTT.

The CDR3 nucleotides are TGTGCCAGCAGCTCCGGACTCATTACGGCCTACGAGCAGTACTTC. Its translation is CASSSGLITAYEQYF. This sequence joins TRBV5-6 and TRBJ2-7; perhaps TRBD2 as D (5 bases). The CDR3 runs 15 residues. V gave up 3 bases and J gave up 2 bases, with 15 bases separating them. Germline CDR1 SGHDT, CDR2 YYEEEE.

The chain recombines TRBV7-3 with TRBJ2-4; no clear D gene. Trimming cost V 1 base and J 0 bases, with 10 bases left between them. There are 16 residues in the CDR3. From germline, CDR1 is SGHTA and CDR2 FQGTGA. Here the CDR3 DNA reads TGTGCCAGCAGCTTAAGAGTCACGTTAGCCAAAAACATTCAGTACTTC. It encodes CASSLRVTLAKNIQYF. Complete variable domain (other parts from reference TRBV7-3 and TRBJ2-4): GAGVSQTPSNKVTEKGKYVELRCDPISGHTALYWYRQSLGQGPEFLIYFQGTGAADDSGLPNDRFFAVRPEGSVSTLKIQRTERGDSAVYLCASSLRVTLAKNIQYFGAGTRLSVL.

The CDR3 loop reads CSVDGTIMGGPTDTQYF. Here the CDR3 DNA reads TGCAGCGTTGACGGGACTATCATGGGGGGCCCCACAGATACGCAGTATTTT. The J gene is TRBJ2-3, the V gene TRBV29-1; D is perhaps TRBD2 (7 bases). This CDR3 has 17 residues. From germline, CDR1 is SQVTM and CDR2 ANQGSEA. Trimming cost V 3 bases and J 2 bases, with 21 bases left between them.

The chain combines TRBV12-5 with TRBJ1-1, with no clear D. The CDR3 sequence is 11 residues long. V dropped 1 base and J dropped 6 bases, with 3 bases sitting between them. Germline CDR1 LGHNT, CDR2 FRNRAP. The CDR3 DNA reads TGTGCTAGTGGTTTGGGGCCTGAAGCTTTCTTT. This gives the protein CASGLGPEAFF.

This CDR3 reads CASRPGLAGGPDEQFF. The CDR3, as DNA: TGCGCCAGCAGACCGGGACTAGCGGGAGGGCCAGATGAGCAGTTCTTC. This chain connects TRBV10-1 to TRBJ2-1; 16 bases line up with TRBD2. Germline V CDR1 and CDR2: WNHNN, SYGVQD (reference sequence). J gave up 8 bases and V 6 bases, and 7 bases lay outside the gene matches. The CDR3 is 16 residues long.

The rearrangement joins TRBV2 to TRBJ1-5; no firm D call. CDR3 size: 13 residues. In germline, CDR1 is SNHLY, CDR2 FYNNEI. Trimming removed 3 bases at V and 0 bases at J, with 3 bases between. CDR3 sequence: CASSDNSNQPQHF. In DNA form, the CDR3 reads TGTGCCAGCAGTGATAATAGCAATCAGCCCCAGCATTTT.

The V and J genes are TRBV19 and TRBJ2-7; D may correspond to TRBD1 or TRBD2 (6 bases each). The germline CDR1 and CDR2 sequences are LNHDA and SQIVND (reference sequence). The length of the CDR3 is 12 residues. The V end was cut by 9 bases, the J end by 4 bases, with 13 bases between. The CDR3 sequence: CARDTGRYEQYF. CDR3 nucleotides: TGTGCCAGGGATACAGGGAGGTACGAGCAGTACTTC.

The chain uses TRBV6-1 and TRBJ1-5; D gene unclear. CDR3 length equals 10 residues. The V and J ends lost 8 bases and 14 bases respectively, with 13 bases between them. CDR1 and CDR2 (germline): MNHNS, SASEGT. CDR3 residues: CASGETLEHF. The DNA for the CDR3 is TGTGCCAGCGGGGAGACTTTGGAGCATTTT.